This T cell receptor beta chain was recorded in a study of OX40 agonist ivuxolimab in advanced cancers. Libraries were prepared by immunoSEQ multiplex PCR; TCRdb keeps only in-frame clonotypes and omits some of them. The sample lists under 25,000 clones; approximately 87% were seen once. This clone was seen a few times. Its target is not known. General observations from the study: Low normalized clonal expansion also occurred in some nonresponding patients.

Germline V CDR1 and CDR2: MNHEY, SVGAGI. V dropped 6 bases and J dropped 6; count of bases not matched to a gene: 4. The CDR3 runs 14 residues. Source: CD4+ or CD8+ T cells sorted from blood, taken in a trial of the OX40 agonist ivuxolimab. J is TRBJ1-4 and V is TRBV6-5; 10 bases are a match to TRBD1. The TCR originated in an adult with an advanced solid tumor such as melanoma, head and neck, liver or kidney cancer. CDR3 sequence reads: CASRGQGWDEKLFF. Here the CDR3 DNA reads TGTGCCAGCAGGGGACAGGGGTGGGATGAAAAACTGTTTTTT.